Listed below are T cell receptor beta chains from one sample, sequenced in a study of tumor and adjacent non-tumor tissue in lung cancer. TCRdb recomputed calls from the multiplex PCR reads with MiXCR, one row per CDR3 protein. The profile shows 90,000 to 110,000 distinct CDR3 sequences, 60% to 65% of them singletons. Material for sequencing was distant non-tumor lung tissue. The receptors derive from a man aged 55 to 70 with non-small cell lung cancer. Each CDR3 is given with its conserved first and last residue. D genes are given only for firm matches. Size tells how often a clone was seen (once, few, many) or the class of an expanded clone, and some rows leave it out.

D: .; size: .; V: TRBV14; J: TRBJ2-1; DNA: TGTGCCAGCAGCCAAGATCCTAGGACATTATACAATGAGCAGTTCTTC; CDR3: CASSQDPRTLYNEQFF
D: .; size: many; V: TRBV7-8; J: TRBJ2-7; DNA: TGTGCCAGCAGTATCCCACCGGACTACGAGCAGTACTTC; CDR3: CASSIPPDYEQYF
D: .; size: many; V: TRBV4-2; J: TRBJ2-7; DNA: TGTGCCAGCAGCCAAAGCGGACCGGCCTACGAGCAGTACTTC; CDR3: CASSQSGPAYEQYF
D: .; size: .; V: TRBV29-1; J: TRBJ2-1; DNA: TGCAGCGTTGATGTAGTGGGCCTGTACGATGAGCAGTTCTTC; CDR3: CSVDVVGLYDEQFF
D: .; size: .; V: TRBV6-5; J: TRBJ2-2; DNA: TGTGCCAGCAGTTACTCGTATGAGGGGATCAACACATGGGAGCTGTTTTTT; CDR3: CASSYSYEGINTWELFF
D: .; size: few; V: TRBV19; J: TRBJ1-5; DNA: TGTGCCAGTAGTCTCCCCGAGGAACAGGCTTCCCAGCATTTT; CDR3: CASSLPEEQASQHF
D: .; size: .; V: TRBV4-2; J: TRBJ1-1; DNA: TGTGCCAGTAGCCAAGGTAGTAACACGAACACTGAAGCTTTCTTT; CDR3: CASSQGSNTNTEAFF
D: .; size: .; V: TRBV6-2/TRBV6-3; J: TRBJ2-7; DNA: TGTGACAGCAGTTTCGACCGGTTGTTACCTGAGCAGTACTTC; CDR3: CDSSFDRLLPEQYF
D: TRBD1; size: few; V: TRBV20-1; J: TRBJ1-1; DNA: TGCAGTGCTCGGGGCCTAGGGGGCGTCGGCACTGAAGCTTTCTTT; CDR3: CSARGLGGVGTEAFF
D: TRBD1; size: .; V: TRBV12-3/TRBV12-4; J: TRBJ2-5; DNA: TGTGCCAGCAGAAAAACAGGGGGCGCGTGGGAGACCGAGTACTTC; CDR3: CASRKTGGAWETEYF
D: TRBD1; size: .; V: TRBV11-1; J: TRBJ2-7; DNA: TGTTGCAACAGCACCGCGGGACAGGGGCTTTACGAGCAGTACTTC; CDR3: CCNSTAGQGLYEQYF
D: .; size: .; V: TRBV12-3/TRBV12-4; J: TRBJ2-7; DNA: TGTGCCAGCAGTTTCGTAGGAAACGAGCAGTACTTC; CDR3: CASSFVGNEQYF
D: .; size: many; V: TRBV4-3; J: TRBJ1-2; DNA: TGCGCCAGCAGCCAAGATGGAACTTCGGCCTATGGCTACACCTTC; CDR3: CASSQDGTSAYGYTF
D: .; size: once; V: TRBV14; J: TRBJ2-2; DNA: TGTGCCAGCAGCCAAGCCATTCTCACCAGAGAGCTGTTTTTT; CDR3: CASSQAILTRELFF
D: .; size: .; V: TRBV4-2; J: TRBJ2-5; DNA: TGTGCCAGCAACCACCCCTCTGCGTACCAAGAGACCCAGTACTTC; CDR3: CASNHPSAYQETQYF
D: TRBD1; size: .; V: TRBV6-2/TRBV6-3; J: TRBJ2-1; DNA: TGTGCCAGTAGTAAAGCGGAAGCAGGGGGTGAGCAGTTCTTC; CDR3: CASSKAEAGGEQFF
D: .; size: .; V: TRBV4-1; J: TRBJ1-2; DNA: TGCGCCAGAAGCCAAGACCTGACAACTAACAATGGCTACACTTTC; CDR3: CARSQDLTTNNGYTF